This is a list of T cell receptor beta chains from one sample in a study of T cells in Graves' hyperthyroidism and ophthalmopathy. From the multiplex PCR reads, TCRdb called clonotypes with MiXCR, one entry per CDR3 protein. This table holds approximately 98,000 distinct CDR3 sequences, around 40% found once. The sequencing sample was made of peripheral blood or thyroid tissue (not recorded which). All receptors derive from a woman in her twenties or thirties with Graves' hyperthyroidism. CDR3s include the opening cysteine and the closing phenylalanine or tryptophan. The D gene is left open where the match is weak.

V gene,J gene,D gene,CDR3 protein
TRBV20-1,TRBJ2-1,TRBD1,CSAREGTGSYNEQFF
TRBV5-1,TRBJ2-7,-,CASSPDRYEQYF
TRBV7-9,TRBJ2-7,-,CASSPVLVLGEQYF
TRBV7-9,TRBJ2-7,-,CTSSLTGEGKYEHYF
TRBV7-9,TRBJ1-1,TRBD1,CASSSPRQGARAFF
TRBV12-3/TRBV12-4,TRBJ1-5,TRBD1,CASTNRGQPQHF
TRBV7-8,TRBJ2-5,-,CAISFSGASETQYF
TRBV14,TRBJ1-4,-,CASSQGGTPGGKLFF
TRBV20-1,TRBJ1-1,TRBD1,CSATAGGKTEAFF
TRBV19,TRBJ1-5,-,CASSIRKGPQHF
TRBV20-1,TRBJ2-7,TRBD2,CSVLRTSGRVSYEQYF
TRBV10-3,TRBJ2-5,TRBD2,CAISQTSGLGETQYF
TRBV2,TRBJ1-2,-,CASHRDTNYGYTF
TRBV7-6,TRBJ2-5,-,CTSRALTETQYF
TRBV28,TRBJ1-2,-,CASSLPIAPGPHYGYTF
TRBV6-5,TRBJ1-1,TRBD1,CASSGHGTGDTEAFF
TRBV20-1,TRBJ2-7,TRBD1,CSALSEDRGLTYEQYF